This T cell receptor (beta chain) was sequenced in a study of T-cell reconstitution after alpha-beta-depleted transplantation in children. Study results and limitations: At day 60, the high TCRbeta diversity found in some patients originated from recipient T cells and thymic progenitors that had survived. One year after transplant, T-cell counts and diversity came mostly from newly produced T cells. Several hundred graft clones that had expanded were reportedly the source of alpha-beta T cells about two months after transplant.

The J segment lost 3 bases and the V segment lost 6 bases, leaving 6 bases of the junction unmatched. This CDR3 comprises 14 residues. The germline gives CDR1 MNHNS, CDR2 SASEGT. This clonotype was detected a few times. As yet, its antigen is unknown. Preparing the TCRbeta library involved the use of unique molecular identifiers. From the PCR reads, TCRdb called clonotypes with MiXCR, one entry per CDR3 protein. This sample has hundreds of thousands of distinct CDR3 sequences, with approximately 12% found just once. This chain uses TRBV6-1 with TRBJ2-7; 9 bases map to TRBD1. The starting material was PBMCs, mostly from graft donor cells, obtained 360 days after TCRalphabeta/CD19-depleted stem cell transplant. The receptor comes from a male patient under 18 who had a stem cell transplant for acute myeloid leukemia, so the T cells may come from the graft donor. This chain's CDR3 is CASRPGQGVYEQYF. CDR3 sequence (DNA): TGTGCCAGCAGACCGGGACAGGGAGTCTACGAGCAGTACTTC.